This passage covers 21 T cell receptor beta chains from one sample sequenced in a study of blood T cell repertoires in COVID-19. TCRdb's copy holds only in-frame clones and misses some; the assay was immunoSEQ multiplex PCR. The sample includes 360,000 or so clones, just under 90% seen only once; the top ten take 1.7%. Sample: PBMCs or T cells enriched from blood (not recorded which). The receptor set was obtained from a woman in her 30s who had recovered from COVID-19.

The CDR3 loop is CASSGQGLALSGNTIYF. For the CDR3, the DNA is TGTGCCAGCTCTGGACAGGGACTCGCGCTCTCTGGAAACACCATATATTTT. V is TRBV18 and J is TRBJ1-3; 8 nucleotides align to TRBD1. CDR3 length: 17 residues. Per germline, CDR1 KGHSH and CDR2 LQKENI. J gave up 0 bases and V 6 bases, and 10 bases lay outside the gene matches.

This rearrangement joins TRBV24-1 to TRBJ2-1, with 12 bases that match TRBD2. Germline V gene lookup returns CDR1 KGHDR and CDR2 SFDVKD. Trimming cost V 3 bases and J 7 bases; bases outside gene matches: 3. The CDR3 has 15 residues. CDR3 in DNA: TGTGCCACCAGTGATCCCGGGACTAGCGGGAATGAGCAGTTCTTC. This codes for CATSDPGTSGNEQFF.

The rearrangement uses TRBV19 and TRBJ2-1; 8 bases match TRBD1. This CDR3 region has 16 residues. Germline CDR1 is LNHDA and CDR2 is SQIVND (reference sequence). After removal of 1 base from V and 7 bases from J, the junction contained 9 bases not matched to a gene. The CDR3 sequence is CASSIVSTGDSNEQFF. CDR3 DNA sequence: TGTGCCAGTAGTATAGTCTCGACAGGGGACTCGAATGAGCAGTTCTTC.

V is TRBV27 and J is TRBJ1-5; D is unclear. The CDR3 has 16 amino acids. From germline, CDR1 is MNHEY and CDR2 SMNVEV (reference sequence). Trimming removed 2 bases at V and 2 bases at J, with 13 bases between. The DNA of the CDR3 is TGTGCCAGCAGTTTAGTGGCTCCCCCAGGCAATCAGCCCCAGCATTTT. This codes for CASSLVAPPGNQPQHF.

This clone turned up a few times. The sample has other DNA sequences that encode this CDR3 too. The chain links TRBV25-1 to TRBJ1-1; the D is unclear. The germline CDR1 and CDR2 sequences are MGHDK and SYGVNS. This CDR3 spans 14 amino acids. Trimming shortened V by 1 base and J by 2 bases, and 8 bases separated the two germline ends. The CDR3 sequence is CASSEFGGNTEAFF. In DNA form, the CDR3 reads TGTGCCAGCAGTGAATTCGGCGGAAACACTGAAGCTTTCTTT.

The chain carries TRBV4-1 and TRBJ2-3; D is perhaps TRBD2 (6 bases). From germline, CDR1 is MGHRA and CDR2 YSYEKL. Trimming shortened V by 0 bases and J by 6 bases, and 10 bases separated the two germline ends. The CDR3 covers 14 residues. CDR3 amino acids: CASSQDPSEDTQYF. The CDR3 DNA reads TGCGCCAGCAGCCAAGATCCTAGCGAGGATACGCAGTATTTT.

The chain employs TRBV5-4 and TRBJ2-2; 7 nucleotides align to TRBD2. Germline V gene lookup returns CDR1 SGHNT and CDR2 YYREEE (reference sequence). Germline trimming cut 4 bases from V and 6 bases from J; bases unmatched to any gene: 6. The CDR3 is 14 amino acids. CDR3 residues: CASSPQLASGELFF. CDR3 DNA: TGTGCCAGCAGCCCCCAACTAGCGTCCGGGGAGCTGTTTTTT.

This clone showed up just a few times. The V call is TRBV3-1 (or the pseudogene TRBV3-2), the J call TRBJ1-2; weak D call: TRBD1 (6 bases). From germline, CDR1 is LGHDT and CDR2 YNNKEL (reference sequence). The germline V and J ends were trimmed by 4 bases and 4 bases, with 22 bases remaining between them. CDR3 length: 17 residues. In DNA form, the CDR3 reads TGTGCCAGCAGCCGATCCGGGACACAGATCTACTTCTATGGCTACACCTTC. The encoded protein is CASSRSGTQIYFYGYTF.

The sample holds one count of this clone. The chain combines TRBV7-2 with TRBJ1-4; 9 bases fit TRBD1. The CDR3 loop spans 16 amino acids. V was pared by 5 bases and J by 7 bases, with 11 bases of the junction left unmatched. CDR1 and CDR2 from the germline V gene are SGHTA and FQGNSA. The CDR3 DNA reads as TGTGCCAGCAGCCAAAACCCACAGGGGGCGGGTGAAAAACTGTTTTTT. Protein product: CASSQNPQGAGEKLFF.

The rearrangement uses TRBV11-2 and TRBJ2-7; a weak D match, TRBD2 (7 bases). CDR3 length: 14 amino acids. Germline-derived CDR1 and CDR2 are SGHAT and FQNNGV. V was cut by 5 bases and J by 3 bases, with 14 bases left in between. The CDR3 region is CASSLQGGLYEQYF. The CDR3 region has the DNA TGTGCCAGCAGCCTACAGGGAGGGCTCTACGAGCAGTACTTC.

This clone has just one count. This chain uses TRBV11-2 with TRBJ2-7; TRBD1 is a possible D gene (6 bases). The germline V gene has CDR1 SGHAT and CDR2 FQNNGV. V was cut by 2 bases and J by 3 bases, with 20 bases left in between. This CDR3 region has 17 residues. Here the CDR3 DNA reads TGTGCCAGCAGCTTAACCGCCAGGGGATCAGCATACTACGAGCAGTACTTC. Encoded protein: CASSLTARGSAYYEQYF.

This clone came up a few times. J is TRBJ1-1 and V is TRBV24-1; 7 bases line up with TRBD1. The trim removed 4 bases at V and 3 bases at J, leaving 7 bases unmatched. The CDR3 has 15 residues. Germline V lookup: CDR1 KGHDR, CDR2 SFDVKD. The CDR3 region has the DNA TGTGCCACCAGTGACCCCGACAGGGAGGACACTGAAGCTTTCTTT. It codes for CATSDPDREDTEAFF.

The J gene is TRBJ2-1, the V gene TRBV27; 16 bases line up with TRBD2. The CDR3 has 19 residues. Germline CDR1 is MNHEY and CDR2 is SMNVEV (reference sequence). Losses at the gene ends were 6 bases for V and 1 base for J; bases not matched to a gene: 9. For the CDR3, the DNA is TGTGCCAGCAGGACCGAGGGACTAGCGGGGGGGCAGTCCTACAATGAGCAGTTCTTC. Protein sequence: CASRTEGLAGGQSYNEQFF.

The V gene is TRBV6-6, the J gene TRBJ2-7; 8 bases map to TRBD1. V dropped 5 bases and J dropped 0; count of bases not matched to a gene: 12. This CDR3 is 17 amino acids long. Looked up from germline, CDR1 is MNHNY and CDR2 is SVGAGI (reference sequence). In nucleotides, the CDR3 is TGTGCCAGCAGTCGAAGTATGGGGACAGGAAGCTCCTACGAGCAGTACTTC. Translating it yields CASSRSMGTGSSYEQYF.

The V gene is TRBV9, the J gene TRBJ2-1, with 8 positions matching TRBD2. The CDR3 runs to 16 residues. The germline CDR1 and CDR2 sequences are SGDLS and YYNGEE. V trimming: 3 bases; J trimming: 8 bases; junction bases outside the gene matches: 13. Written as DNA, the CDR3 is TGTGCCAGCAGCGAACAAGGCAGCGGGAGACTTGATGAGCAGTTCTTC. Translation: CASSEQGSGRLDEQFF.

This clone has just a few counts. The genes are TRBV10-1 and TRBJ2-1, with 9 bases lining up with TRBD2. The CDR3 totals 16 residues. Germline V gene sequence: CDR1 WNHNN, CDR2 SYGVQD (reference sequence). Germline trimming cut 3 bases from V and 8 bases from J; bases unmatched to any gene: 11. DNA of the CDR3: TGCGCCAGCAGTGACTTGCGGGAGGGCCTCTTCGATGAGCAGTTCTTC. Protein product: CASSDLREGLFDEQFF.

The rearrangement joins TRBV5-5 to TRBJ1-2, with 7 bases fitting TRBD1. CDR3 length equals 15 residues. CDR1 is SGHKS and CDR2 is YYEKEE in the germline V gene (reference sequence). The ends lost 4 bases at V and 6 bases at J; junction bases unmatched: 12. CDR3 region: CASSTLDRPRDGYTF. The CDR3 nucleotides are TGTGCCAGCAGCACTTTGGACAGGCCAAGGGATGGCTACACCTTC.

V and J are TRBV6-6 and TRBJ1-6, with 9 bases lining up with TRBD1. The CDR3 totals 15 residues. Germline CDR1 and CDR2: MNHNY and SVGAGI (reference sequence). V shed 6 bases, J shed 10 bases, and the junction held 10 bases outside the gene matches. In nucleotides, the CDR3 is TGTGCCAGCAGCCGGGGGACAGGGAGGGAATCACCCCTCCACTTT. This gives the protein CASSRGTGRESPLHF.

CDR3 sequence: CASSLWESSYNEQFF. CDR3 in DNA: TGTGCCAGCAGCTTATGGGAGAGCTCCTACAATGAGCAGTTCTTC. The genes are TRBV7-3 and TRBJ2-1; D is perhaps TRBD2 (5 bases). V was cut by 2 bases and J by 0 bases, with 8 bases left in between. This CDR3 is built from 15 residues. Germline values: CDR1 SGHTA, CDR2 FQGTGA.

The chain joins TRBV29-1 to TRBJ1-1; TRBD1 matches 7 bases. J was trimmed by 10 bases and V by 6 bases; bases with no gene match: 11. CDR1 is SQVTM, CDR2 ANQGSEA, per germline. This CDR3 spans 12 amino acids. DNA for the CDR3: TGCAGCGTGGAGGGGGCGCGAGGCGGAGCTTTCTTT. It yields the protein CSVEGARGGAFF.

The rearrangement links TRBV11-1 to TRBJ1-2; TRBD1 might be the D (6 bases). Trimming pared 5 bases from V and 6 bases from J, leaving 22 bases between. The CDR3 has 16 amino acids. Germline-derived CDR1 and CDR2 are SGHAT and FQDESV (reference sequence). CDR3 sequence: CASSEEQGRSRNGYTF. In nucleotides, the CDR3 is TGTGCCAGCAGCGAAGAACAGGGACGGAGTAGGAATGGCTACACCTTC. Based on the CDR3 plus reference TRBV11-1 and TRBJ1-2, the full variable domain is EAEVAQSPRYKITEKSQAVAFWCDPISGHATLYWYRQILGQGPELLVQFQDESVVDDSQLPKDRFSAERLKGVDSTLKIQPAELGDSAMYLCASSEEQGRSRNGYTFGSGTRLTVV.